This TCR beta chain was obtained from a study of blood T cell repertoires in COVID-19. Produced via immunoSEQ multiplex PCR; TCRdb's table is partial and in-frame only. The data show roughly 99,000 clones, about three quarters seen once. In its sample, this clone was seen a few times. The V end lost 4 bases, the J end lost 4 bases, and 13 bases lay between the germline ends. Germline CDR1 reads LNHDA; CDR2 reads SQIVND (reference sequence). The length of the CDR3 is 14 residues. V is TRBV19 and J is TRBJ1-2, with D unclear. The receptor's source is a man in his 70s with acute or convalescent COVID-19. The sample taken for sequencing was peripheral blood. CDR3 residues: CASSSQVFLYGYTF. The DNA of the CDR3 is TGTGCCAGTAGTAGCCAGGTCTTCCTCTATGGCTACACCTTC.